The sequence of this T cell receptor beta chain was determined in a study of Ad26.COV2.S vaccination and SARS-CoV-2 variants. Study summary: Intramuscularly, Ad26.COV2.S was given either once or twice, 56 days apart. Regarding the study as a whole: Researchers cautioned that TCR breadth and depth analyses may have underestimated total T cell responses.

Treatment: 19 received Ad26.COV2.S at low or high dose, single or two shots; 5 received placebo; per-sample allocation not given. Material that was analyzed had been drawn on day 63 after the first vaccine or placebo injection. Profiling relied on immunoSEQ multiplex PCR, and the TCRdb table lists in-frame clones only, not all of them. The top ten hold nearly 7.5% of the sample, which has a few hundred thousand clones, under 90% seen once. V lost 6 bases to trimming and J lost 5 bases, with 2 bases between them. Germline V CDR1 and CDR2: LGHNT, FRNRAP. The CDR3 has 10 residues. As regards this clone: Its antigen remains unidentified.

This material consisted of peripheral blood, taken in a trial of Ad26.COV2.S vaccine versus placebo. The chain joins TRBV12-5 to TRBJ2-4, with D uncertain. This receptor was obtained from a person aged 18-60 years who received the Ad26.COV2.S COVID-19 vaccine or a placebo. The CDR3 bases are TGTGCTAGTGGCGAAAACATTCAGTACTTC. This encodes CASGENIQYF.